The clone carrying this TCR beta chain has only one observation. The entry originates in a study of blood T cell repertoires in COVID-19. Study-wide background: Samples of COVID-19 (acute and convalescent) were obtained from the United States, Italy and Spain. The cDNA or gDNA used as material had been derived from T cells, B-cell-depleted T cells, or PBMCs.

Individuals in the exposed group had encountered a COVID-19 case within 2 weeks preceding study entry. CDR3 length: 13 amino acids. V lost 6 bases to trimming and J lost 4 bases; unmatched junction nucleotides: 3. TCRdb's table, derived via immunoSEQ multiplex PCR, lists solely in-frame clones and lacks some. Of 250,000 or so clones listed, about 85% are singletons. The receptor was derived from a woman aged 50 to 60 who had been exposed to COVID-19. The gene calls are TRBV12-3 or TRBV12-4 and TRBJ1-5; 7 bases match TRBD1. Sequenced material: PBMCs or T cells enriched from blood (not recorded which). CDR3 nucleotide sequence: TGTGCCAGCAGCCCGGACAGGAATCAGCCCCAGCATTTT. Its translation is CASSPDRNQPQHF.